This entry describes one T cell receptor beta chain. Its antigen remains unidentified. The data were obtained in a study of cytomegalovirus exposure and HLA in healthy donors. Overall study findings and caveats: By a later analysis, the bulk of CMV-associated TCR beta chains appeared HLA-restricted.

V was cut by 0 bases and J by 4 bases, with 10 bases left in between. The CDR3 covers 15 residues. CDR1 and CDR2 (germline): LNHDA, SQIVND (reference sequence). 60 Vbeta and 13 Jbeta primers were used in PCR. Authors' processing steps: Roughly 80 million unique TCR beta chains, roughly 11 million shared, were counted in a later analysis. Assay: immunoSEQ multiplex PCR; the TCRdb copy retains only in-frame clones and omits some. V, J and clone size reflect that table, while D and trimming were determined from the DNA. This sample has 200,000 or so clones, with 82% found just once. The rearrangement joins TRBV19 to TRBJ1-5; D is possibly TRBD1 (5 bases). The sequenced sample was PBMCs. The clonotype originates from a boy younger than 10 in good health and CMV-seronegative. The CDR3 loop is CASSIEVRGNQPQHF. The CDR3 DNA follows: TGTGCCAGTAGTATAGAGGTCCGGGGGAATCAGCCCCAGCATTTT.